A selection of T cell receptor beta chains follows, all from one sample in a study of patients and donors after allogeneic stem cell transplantation. MiXCR, applied by TCRdb to the RT-PCR reads, yields one record per CDR3 protein. The sample comprises approximately 140,000 distinct CDR3 sequences, roughly two fifths of which are singletons, and 50% rests with the top ten. The sequencing input was blood, either unsorted or a sorted T cell fraction (not recorded which). The receptors here all came from a human donor who was either an allogeneic HSCT recipient or a stem cell or donor lymphocyte infusion donor (not recorded which). It is not recorded whose cells these are; they may come from a transplant donor. The CDR3 runs from the conserved cysteine through the conserved F or W. The D gene is left open where the match is weak. Expanded clones get a size class; other rows say once, few or many, or leave the size out.

j_call clone_size d_call v_call cdr3_aa cdr3_nt
TRBJ1-1 NA NA TRBV28 CASMRIGVFF TGTGCCAGCATGCGAATCGGTGTTTTCTTT
TRBJ2-7 NA NA TRBV4-2 CASSHSGEQYF TGTGCCAGCAGCCACTCGGGCGAGCAGTACTTC
TRBJ2-5 NA NA TRBV2 CASSTEQETQYF TGTGCCAGCAGTACGGAACAAGAGACCCAGTACTTC
TRBJ2-1 few TRBD2 TRBV12-3/TRBV12-4 CASSRSGGPYNEQFF TGTGCCAGCAGCCGTAGCGGGGGTCCCTACAATGAGCAGTTCTTC
TRBJ1-2 NA TRBD1 TRBV4-1 CASSQGGQGRGYTF TGCGCCAGCAGCCAAGGGGGACAGGGGAGAGGCTACACCTTC
TRBJ1-1 few NA TRBV12-3/TRBV12-4 CASRSTGNTEAFF TGTGCCAGCAGGTCGACGGGAAACACTGAAGCTTTCTTT
TRBJ1-2 NA NA TRBV15 CATSRDALIYGYTF TGTGCCACCAGCAGAGATGCCCTTATTTATGGCTACACCTTC
TRBJ1-1 NA NA TRBV11-2 CASIKVMNTEAFF TGTGCCAGCATCAAAGTCATGAACACTGAAGCTTTCTTT
TRBJ1-6 few NA TRBV25-1 CASSDTAGTLYNSPLHF TGTGCCAGCAGTGACACCGCCGGGACACTCTATAATTCACCCCTCCACTTT
TRBJ2-1 NA NA TRBV7-9 CASSIEYLVNEQFF TGTGCCAGCAGCATAGAATATTTGGTCAATGAGCAGTTCTTC
TRBJ2-5 NA TRBD2 TRBV9 CASSVAASGGRQETQYF TGTGCCAGCAGCGTAGCCGCTAGCGGGGGGCGCCAAGAGACCCAGTACTTC
TRBJ2-3 NA NA TRBV28 CASRVGLDTQYF TGTGCCAGCAGGGTGGGGTTAGATACGCAGTATTTT
TRBJ2-1 NA NA TRBV27 CASSFDYNEQFF TGTGCCAGCAGTTTCGATTACAATGAGCAGTTCTTC
TRBJ1-1 NA NA TRBV28 CASSRWGGGSLLEAFF TGTGCCAGCAGTCGGTGGGGGGGCGGTTCCTTACTGGAAGCTTTCTTT
TRBJ1-5 NA NA TRBV6-5 CASSYSVVDQPQHF TGTGCCAGCAGTTACTCTGTTGTGGATCAGCCCCAGCATTTT
TRBJ1-1 few TRBD1 TRBV6-5 CASSYQDRVGTEAFF TGTGCCAGCAGTTACCAGGACAGGGTCGGCACTGAAGCTTTCTTT
TRBJ2-5 NA NA TRBV12-3/TRBV12-4 CASSYQAQETQYF TGTGCCAGCAGTTACCAGGCCCAAGAGACCCAGTACTTC
TRBJ2-1 NA TRBD1 TRBV7-9 CASSRSKGQGPHNEQFF TGTGCCAGCAGCCGGAGTAAGGGACAGGGGCCTCACAATGAGCAGTTCTTC
TRBJ1-6 few NA TRBV12-3/TRBV12-4 CASSLKVFAGSNSPLHF TGTGCCAGCAGTTTAAAGGTGTTCGCAGGGAGCAATTCACCCCTCCACTTT
TRBJ2-7 few NA TRBV12-3/TRBV12-4 CASSLDYEQYF TGTGCCAGCAGTTTAGACTACGAGCAGTACTTC
TRBJ2-7 few TRBD1 TRBV20-1 CSATKTGTGDEQYF TGCAGTGCTACCAAGACCGGGACAGGGGACGAGCAGTACTTC
TRBJ1-6 NA TRBD1 TRBV10-3 CAISESWTGTSPLHF TGTGCCATCAGTGAGTCGTGGACAGGGACATCACCCCTCCACTTT
TRBJ2-3 NA NA TRBV25-1 CASSETGFHTDTQYF TGTGCCAGCAGTGAGACAGGTTTTCACACAGATACGCAGTATTTT
TRBJ2-1 NA NA TRBV9 CASSPRSGRSEQFF TGTGCCAGCAGCCCCCGATCTGGACGGTCTGAGCAGTTCTTC
TRBJ1-5 few NA TRBV12-3/TRBV12-4 CASSPNLWALDF TGTGCCAGCAGTCCGAATCTATGGGCACTGGATTTT
TRBJ1-6 NA NA TRBV12-3/TRBV12-4 CASSFTGMKSPLHF TGTGCCAGCAGTTTCACAGGGATGAAATCGCCCCTCCACTTT
TRBJ2-3 few NA TRBV12-3/TRBV12-4 CASSLVGAGTDTQYF TGTGCCAGCAGTTTAGTAGGCGCCGGCACAGATACGCAGTATTTT
TRBJ1-2 NA NA TRBV7-3 CASSLGSGLNYGYTF TGTGCCAGCAGCTTAGGGTCGGGCCTAAACTATGGCTACACCTTC
TRBJ2-3 NA NA TRBV13 CASRFFREVTDTQYF TGTGCCAGCAGGTTCTTTAGGGAGGTGACAGATACGCAGTATTTT
TRBJ1-1 NA NA TRBV27 CASSPVGVWTEAFF TGTGCCAGCAGCCCAGTGGGGGTTTGGACTGAAGCTTTCTTT
TRBJ1-2 few TRBD1 TRBV6-5 CASSPGDRALGYTF TGTGCCAGCAGCCCCGGAGACAGGGCCTTGGGCTACACCTTC
TRBJ1-5 NA TRBD1 TRBV12-3/TRBV12-4 CASRGRQGSNQPQHF TGTGCCAGCAGGGGGAGACAGGGAAGCAATCAGCCCCAGCATTTT
TRBJ1-5 few NA TRBV4-3 CASSQDHNQPQHF TGCGCCAGCAGCCAAGACCACAATCAGCCCCAGCATTTT
TRBJ1-6 once TRBD1 TRBV6-5 CASSYSTPGQVNSPLHF TGTGCCAGCAGTTACTCGACCCCGGGACAGGTTAATTCACCCCTCCACTTT
TRBJ1-2 NA NA TRBV28 CASSSAGNGYTF TGTGCCAGCAGTTCGGCGGGGAATGGCTACACCTTC
TRBJ1-2 NA NA TRBV12-5 CASGLRLHRDYYGYTF TGTGCTAGTGGTTTGAGGTTGCACAGGGACTACTATGGCTACACCTTC
TRBJ1-3 NA NA TRBV11-2 CASSYRGNTIYF TGTGCCAGCAGCTACAGGGGAAACACCATATATTTT
TRBJ1-1 few NA TRBV7-6 CASSLAPEGNTEAFF TGTGCCAGCAGCTTAGCCCCGGAAGGGAACACTGAAGCTTTCTTT
TRBJ1-5 few TRBD1 TRBV5-1 CASREGQGNQPQHF TGCGCCAGCAGGGAGGGACAGGGAAACCAGCCCCAGCATTTT
TRBJ2-1 NA TRBD1 TRBV24-1 CATSDPGQGQFF TGTGCCACCAGTGATCCCGGACAGGGGCAGTTCTTC
TRBJ1-1 NA NA TRBV3-1 CASSQESIPNTEAFF TGTGCCAGCAGCCAAGAGAGCATCCCGAACACTGAAGCTTTCTTT
TRBJ1-6 few TRBD1 TRBV12-3/TRBV12-4 CASSLGARGRSPLHF TGTGCCAGCAGTTTAGGGGCAAGGGGGCGTTCACCCCTCCACTTT
TRBJ1-4 NA NA TRBV7-2 CASSLVGGTNEKLFF TGTGCCAGCAGCTTAGTGGGGGGAACTAATGAAAAACTGTTTTTT
TRBJ2-6 few NA TRBV12-3/TRBV12-4 CASSLTSSGANVLTF TGTGCCAGCAGTTTGACTTCCTCTGGGGCCAACGTCCTGACTTTC
TRBJ1-6 NA TRBD1 TRBV12-3/TRBV12-4 CASSSTTGSNSPLHF TGTGCCAGCAGTTCAACGACAGGGTCTAATTCACCCCTCCACTTT
TRBJ1-3 few NA TRBV6-6 CASRLGEAGNTIYF TGTGCCAGCAGACTGGGGGAAGCTGGAAACACCATATATTTT
TRBJ2-3 NA NA TRBV2 CASSEARSDTQYF TGTGCCAGCAGTGAAGCGCGGTCAGATACGCAGTATTTT
TRBJ1-6 NA NA TRBV12-3/TRBV12-4 CASSSLKNSPLHF TGTGCCAGCAGTTCCTTGAAAAATTCACCCCTCCACTTT
TRBJ2-1 NA NA TRBV6-2/TRBV6-3 CASFNWGNEQFF TGTGCCAGCTTCAACTGGGGCAATGAGCAGTTCTTC
TRBJ1-1 NA NA TRBV11-2 CASSAWGRVVSEAFF TGTGCCAGCAGCGCCTGGGGGAGGGTTGTCTCTGAAGCTTTCTTT
TRBJ1-2 NA TRBD1 TRBV2 CASSEDTTGRGYGYTF TGTGCCAGCAGTGAAGATACGACAGGGAGAGGCTATGGCTACACCTTC
TRBJ1-5 few NA TRBV6-5 CASAITAFNQPQHF TGTGCCAGCGCCATAACAGCCTTCAATCAGCCCCAGCATTTT
TRBJ1-3 NA NA TRBV29-1 CSAASSGNTIYF TGCAGCGCCGCGAGCTCTGGAAACACCATATATTTT
TRBJ2-7 NA TRBD2 TRBV4-2 CASSQEASGVYEQYF TGTGCCAGCAGCCAAGAGGCTAGCGGGGTCTACGAGCAGTACTTC
TRBJ1-1 NA NA TRBV20-1 CSARGYTEAFF TGCAGTGCTAGGGGTTACACTGAAGCTTTCTTT
TRBJ1-5 NA NA TRBV4-1 CASSQFMIYQPQHF TGCGCCAGCAGCCAATTTATGATTTATCAGCCCCAGCATTTT
TRBJ1-4 many NA TRBV4-3 CASSQDQGTNEKLFF TGCGCCAGCAGCCAAGATCAGGGAACTAATGAAAAACTGTTTTTT
TRBJ1-3 NA NA TRBV12-3/TRBV12-4 CASSFWGLSGNTIYF TGTGCCAGCAGTTTTTGGGGACTCTCTGGAAACACCATATATTTT
TRBJ2-1 NA TRBD2 TRBV5-1 CASSTGTSGYNEQFF TGCGCCAGCAGCACGGGGACTAGCGGATACAATGAGCAGTTCTTC
TRBJ2-4 NA TRBD2 TRBV18 CASSPPERGGKNIQYF TGTGCCAGCTCACCACCGGAGCGGGGTGGCAAAAACATTCAGTACTTC